This T cell receptor (beta chain) was documented in a study of blood T cell repertoires in COVID-19. From germline, CDR1 is ENHRY and CDR2 SYGVKD. CDR3 length equals 14 residues. V lost 2 bases and J lost 9, with 11 bases in between. Generated by immunoSEQ multiplex PCR, the TCRdb table keeps only in-frame clones and is missing some. Of a few hundred thousand clones detected, 88% appear once; the ten largest clones hold over 9%. Material for sequencing was peripheral blood. This receptor was obtained from a woman aged 25-40 years with COVID-19, enrolled during active disease. The chain links TRBV10-3 to TRBJ1-6, with a weak D call TRBD1 (5 bases). The CDR3 nucleotides read TGTGCCATCAGTGAGGGCAGGGAAGGTTCACCCCTCCACTTT. Its protein product is CAISEGREGSPLHF.